Following are 10 T cell receptor beta chains from one sample sequenced in a study of post-analysis software for immune sequencing data. Overall study findings and caveats: In patients, TRBV5-6, TRBV5-1 and TRBV20-1 belonged to four or five TRBV segments found more frequently than in controls.

The antigens these receptors bind are not known. Unique molecular identifiers featured in each of the TCR beta cDNA libraries. From the PCR reads, TCRdb called clonotypes with MiXCR, one entry per CDR3 protein. The sample contains more than 450,000 distinct CDR3 sequences, roughly two fifths of which appear only once. The sequenced sample was blood. These receptors all come from a girl under 18 with multiple sclerosis.

This clonotype appeared a few times. The genes are TRBV7-2 and TRBJ1-2, with TRBD1 as a possible D gene (5 bases). This CDR3 is built from 12 residues. CDR1 and CDR2 from the germline V gene are SGHTA and FQGNSA. V lost 3 bases and J lost 5, with 7 bases in between. As DNA, the CDR3 is TGTGCCAGCAGCTTTCGACAGTATGGCTACACCTTC. Protein sequence: CASSFRQYGYTF.

The rearrangement links TRBV3-1 to TRBJ1-2; tentatively, D is TRBD1 (5 bases). CDR1 and CDR2 (germline): LGHDT, YNNKEL (reference sequence). The CDR3 has 14 residues. The ends were cut back, 7 bases at V and 4 bases at J, with 16 bases in the middle. This CDR3 is CASNLSPGGYGYTF. The CDR3 DNA reads TGTGCCAGCAACCTTTCCCCGGGGGGCTATGGCTACACCTTC.

V usage is TRBV29-1 and J usage is TRBJ1-1; 7 nucleotides align to TRBD1. There are 13 residues in the CDR3. After removal of 4 bases from V and 0 bases from J, the junction contained 2 bases not matched to a gene. Germline loops: CDR1 SQVTM, CDR2 ANQGSEA. The CDR3 nucleotides read TGCAGCGTTGGGGGGACAGTGAACACTGAAGCTTTCTTT. This translates into CSVGGTVNTEAFF.

The sample holds a few counts of this clonotype. This chain links TRBV10-3 with TRBJ1-1; D is unresolved. Looked up from germline, CDR1 is ENHRY and CDR2 is SYGVKD. The ends were cut back, 3 bases at V and 3 bases at J, with 14 bases in the middle. This CDR3 spans 15 amino acids. The CDR3 DNA sequence: TGTGCCATCAGTGACGTCGGGGAGGAGGACACTGAAGCTTTCTTT. Translation: CAISDVGEEDTEAFF.

The J gene is TRBJ1-1, the V gene TRBV5-1; maybe TRBD1 (6 bases). Germline V lookup: CDR1 SGHRS, CDR2 YFSETQ. The length of the CDR3 is 16 residues. Trimming pared 0 bases from V and 6 bases from J, leaving 18 bases between. The CDR3 is CASSLGGTSTGAEAFF. CDR3 coding DNA: TGCGCCAGCAGCTTGGGTGGGACAAGCACCGGGGCTGAAGCTTTCTTT.

CDR3 sequence reads: CATQAAWSYEQYF. The CDR3, as DNA: TGTGCCACACAGGCAGCATGGTCCTACGAGCAGTACTTC. J is TRBJ2-4 and V is TRBV24-1; D possibly corresponds to TRBD1 (5 bases). TRBJ2-7 matches the DNA end more closely, so the J call is doubtful. CDR1 is KGHDR, CDR2 SFDVKD, per germline. The CDR3 has 13 residues.

The CDR3 DNA reads TGTGCCAGCAGCCCAGCCCGGAGCTCCTACAATGAGCAGTTCTTC. This codes for CASSPARSSYNEQFF. V usage is TRBV3-1 and J usage is TRBJ2-1; D is unclear. V was cut by 4 bases and J by 0 bases, with 10 bases left in between. From germline, CDR1 is LGHDT and CDR2 YNNKEL (reference sequence). The CDR3 loop spans 15 amino acids.

A few counts support this clonotype. The rearrangement links TRBV29-1 to TRBJ1-1; TRBD1 is a possible D gene (5 bases). V lost 6 bases, J lost 9 bases, and 20 bases lay in between. The germline V gene has CDR1 SQVTM and CDR2 ANQGSEA. The CDR3 loop spans 13 amino acids. The chain's CDR3 is CSVVTVLEGKAFF. In nucleotides, the CDR3 is TGCAGCGTCGTGACAGTTTTAGAGGGTAAAGCTTTCTTT.

The CDR3 DNA reads TGCGCCAGCAGCTTGGCCCTCGGGTCCCACGAGCAGTACTTC. This encodes CASSLALGSHEQYF. The rearrangement uses TRBV5-1 and TRBJ2-7, with unresolved D. Trimming removed 0 bases from V and 5 bases from J, with 12 bases in between. The CDR3 is 14 amino acids. In germline, CDR1 is SGHRS, CDR2 YFSETQ.

This clonotype was seen more than once but under ten times. The chain has TRBV7-2 and TRBJ2-1, with TRBD1 identical over 9 bases. V lost 4 bases to trimming and J lost 9 bases; unmatched junction nucleotides: 13. The germline gives CDR1 SGHTA, CDR2 FQGNSA. The length of the CDR3 is 16 residues. The CDR3 sequence: CASSSGQGSLRGEQFF. The CDR3 nucleotides are TGTGCCAGCAGCTCGGGACAGGGAAGCCTGCGTGGTGAGCAGTTCTTC.